A selection of T cell receptor beta chains follows, all from one sample in a study of blood T cell repertoires in COVID-19. Assay: immunoSEQ multiplex PCR; the TCRdb copy retains only in-frame clones and omits some. The sample has 290,000 or so clones, 82% seen once; the top ten hold about 5%. Sequenced material: PBMCs or T cells enriched from blood (not recorded which). The receptors here all came from a man aged 35 to 55 who had been exposed to COVID-19. Both conserved end residues are part of each CDR3.

V gene,CDR3 length,CDR3 protein
TRBV7-9,14,CASRIGGPNEKLFF
TRBV5-5,16,CASSSRGVGLPGELFF
TRBV9,15,CASSGRDRTYNEQFF
TRBV6-1,14,CASSEFSAGGTQYF
TRBV6-1,15,CASSEGGRETGELFF
TRBV30,15,CAWSATSVKSDTQYF
TRBV3-1/TRBV3-2,13,CASRSSSYNEQFF
TRBV6-4,13,CASKGRGVNEQFF
TRBV15,20,CATSPLDLQGIVVSNQPQHF
TRBV14,13,CASSLERNSPLHF
TRBV5-6,15,CASSLANSPNYEQYF
TRBV6-1,16,CASSVTGGPSNQPQHF
TRBV15,17,CATSRDLSAGGYNEQFF
TRBV19,14,CASSLDSWNTEAFF
TRBV13,16,CASSSTRAEGNYGYTF
TRBV25-1,15,CASRETSGETDTQYF
TRBV4-1,16,CASSRLAVGETGELFF
TRBV7-9,15,CASSFGERGTDTQYF
TRBV4-1,18,CASSHTRITGARYYEQYF
TRBV6-5,15,CASTYDNSYNSPLHF
TRBV4-1,17,CASSQEDSVSRANVLTF
TRBV2,15,CATSESGQGNSPLHF
TRBV24-1,15,CATSPWTSNTGELFF
TRBV5-4,15,CASNQGLAATDTQYF
TRBV9,15,CASSGAGGLLYGYTF
TRBV6-5,15,CASRSSGMSTDTQYF
TRBV7-3,13,CASSLGAATNPFF
TRBV19,17,CATRGGGAYSGANVLTF
TRBV9,16,CASSTGTGRNTGELFF
TRBV30,14,CAWTSGQPNQPQHF
TRBV5-1,15,CASSIGQGDSKTQYF
TRBV5-6,17,CASSLAKGLAGGDEQYF
TRBV12-3/TRBV12-4,12,CASSRGPSEQYF
TRBV3-1/TRBV3-2,15,CASSQGQGWDTEAFF
TRBV9,18,CASSVDVEYSRITDTQYF
TRBV9,16,CASSVVGASGTGELFF
TRBV5-6,12,CASSTYCSTQYF
TRBV5-4,16,CASSSGQGPPGNTIYF
TRBV20-1,11,CSARKGAYEFF
TRBV5-1,15,CASSSGQGVRNTIYF
TRBV6-5,14,CASGAGGRTDTQYF
TRBV2,16,CASSDFALGSSYEQYF